This is a list of T cell receptor beta chains from one sample in a study of blood T cell repertoires in COVID-19. Clones were read by immunoSEQ multiplex PCR, and TCRdb kept only the in-frame ones, dropping some. This table has about 170,000 clones, about 85% appearing once. The sample consisted of peripheral blood. The receptors here all came from a human donor with acute or convalescent COVID-19. The donor label of this sample is uncertain. Each CDR3 is given with its conserved first and last residue. D genes are given only for firm matches. A clone size is listed for some rows: how often the clone was seen (once, few, many), or a class if it is expanded.

v_gene	d_gene	abundance	j_gene	CDR3aa	CDR3nt
TRBV6-5	-	-	TRBJ1-3	CAITSSSGNTIYF	TGTGCCATTACGTCGAGCTCTGGAAACACCATATATTTT
TRBV18	TRBD1	-	TRBJ2-5	CASSPGQKETQYF	TGTGCCAGCTCACCGGGACAGAAAGAGACCCAGTACTTC
TRBV14	TRBD1	-	TRBJ2-1	CASSLIGTAYNEQFF	TGTGCCAGCAGCCTGATCGGGACAGCTTACAATGAGCAGTTCTTC
TRBV6-4	TRBD1	-	TRBJ1-1	CASSLTGGTEAFF	TGTGCCAGCAGCCTTACAGGGGGCACTGAAGCTTTCTTT
TRBV6-2/TRBV6-3	-	-	TRBJ1-1	CASSTDMNTEAFF	TGTGCCAGCAGTACAGACATGAACACTGAAGCTTTCTTT
TRBV27	-	-	TRBJ1-1	CASSFPGHGLWEF	TGTGCCAGCAGTTTCCCGGGACACGGGTTATGGGAGTTT
TRBV6-6	-	-	TRBJ2-7	CASSYSGTNYEQYF	TGTGCCAGCAGTTACTCAGGGACAAACTACGAGCAGTACTTC
TRBV6-1	TRBD1	-	TRBJ1-1	CASSGQGVSGNTEAFF	TGTGCCAGCAGTGGGCAGGGGGTCTCGGGGAACACTGAAGCTTTCTTT
TRBV11-3	-	once	TRBJ2-5	CASSPGTGRGTEETQYF	TGTGCCAGCAGCCCAGGGACCGGCAGGGGAACCGAAGAGACCCAGTACTTC
TRBV19	-	-	TRBJ1-3	CASIPRASGNTIYF	TGTGCCAGTATCCCCAGGGCCTCTGGAAACACCATATATTTT
TRBV2	TRBD1	-	TRBJ1-6	CASRIRDMDRTLHF	TGTGCCAGCAGGATCCGGGACATGGACAGGACCCTCCACTTT
TRBV4-1	-	once	TRBJ2-3	CASNRVGQRTDTQYF	TGCGCCAGCAACCGGGTAGGACAGCGCACAGATACGCAGTATTTT
TRBV18	TRBD1	-	TRBJ1-5	CASSPGQATYQPQHF	TGTGCCAGCTCACCAGGACAGGCTACTTATCAGCCCCAGCATTTT
TRBV27	-	-	TRBJ2-1	CASRQGGGNSEQFF	TGTGCCAGCAGACAGGGTGGAGGCAATAGTGAGCAGTTCTTC
TRBV6-5	-	-	TRBJ1-3	CASTDVRGSGNTIYF	TGTGCCAGCACCGATGTCAGGGGCTCTGGAAACACCATATATTTT
TRBV15	TRBD2	-	TRBJ2-3	CATSPLAGGRTDTQYF	TGTGCCACCAGCCCGTTAGCGGGGGGGCGGACAGATACGCAGTATTTT
TRBV7-6	TRBD1	-	TRBJ2-3	CASSLEGNRGRTDTQYF	TGTGCCAGCAGCTTAGAGGGGAACAGGGGTAGGACAGATACGCAGTATTTT
TRBV15	-	-	TRBJ1-6	CATSRESNSPLHF	TGTGCCACCAGCAGAGAATCGAATTCACCCCTCCACTTT
TRBV14	TRBD2	-	TRBJ2-1	CASRISGGLPKGTNNEQFF	TGTGCCAGCAGGATTAGCGGGGGGCTACCCAAAGGGACAAACAATGAGCAGTTCTTC
TRBV19	-	-	TRBJ1-6	CASRDLTGYNSPLHF	TGTGCCAGTAGGGACCTGACAGGCTATAATTCACCCCTCCACTTT
TRBV7-8	TRBD2	-	TRBJ2-5	CASSLAGTSGQETQYF	TGTGCCAGCAGCTTAGCGGGCACTAGCGGACAAGAGACCCAGTACTTC
TRBV5-1	TRBD1	-	TRBJ2-5	CASSWTGMKETQYF	TGCGCCAGCAGCTGGACAGGGATGAAAGAGACCCAGTACTTC
TRBV2	TRBD1	-	TRBJ1-2	CASSDAGFRGYGYTF	TGTGCCAGCAGTGACGCAGGGTTCAGGGGGTATGGCTACACCTTC
TRBV28	-	-	TRBJ1-5	CASSQPPVTGNQPQHF	TGTGCCAGCAGTCAGCCTCCCGTAACGGGTAATCAGCCCCAGCATTTT
TRBV9	-	-	TRBJ1-4	CASSVAGGYNEKLFF	TGTGCCAGCAGCGTAGCTGGGGGCTACAATGAAAAACTGTTTTTT
TRBV10-3	-	-	TRBJ1-1	CATRTGGAEAFF	TGTGCCACCCGGACCGGGGGAGCCGAAGCTTTCTTT
TRBV18	TRBD2	-	TRBJ2-7	CASSPTTSGGPYEQYF	TGTGCCAGCTCACCAACCACTAGCGGGGGGCCCTACGAGCAGTACTTC
TRBV12-3/TRBV12-4	-	-	TRBJ1-1	CASSVGQLTEAFF	TGTGCCAGCAGCGTTGGACAGCTCACTGAAGCTTTCTTT
TRBV5-1	TRBD2	-	TRBJ2-3	CASSLLGGGTDTQYF	TGCGCCAGCAGCTTACTGGGCGGGGGGACAGATACGCAGTATTTT
TRBV18	TRBD2	-	TRBJ2-1	CASSQNGGDNEQFF	TGTGCCAGCTCTCAAAACGGGGGGGACAATGAGCAGTTCTTC
TRBV7-2	-	-	TRBJ1-1	CASSPAQFRNTEAFF	TGTGCCAGCAGCCCCGCACAGTTCAGAAACACTGAAGCTTTCTTT
TRBV6-5	TRBD1	-	TRBJ1-2	CASTPSGQANYGYTF	TGTGCCAGCACCCCCTCGGGACAGGCTAACTATGGCTACACCTTC
TRBV18	TRBD1	-	TRBJ1-2	CASSKSGQGVGYTF	TGTGCCAGCTCAAAATCGGGACAGGGGGTTGGCTACACCTTC
TRBV28	TRBD1	-	TRBJ1-2	CASSSAFGTGEYGYTF	TGTGCCAGCAGTTCCGCCTTCGGGACAGGGGAATATGGCTACACCTTC
TRBV24-1	-	few	TRBJ2-5	CATSDFSAGSETQYF	TGTGCCACCAGTGATTTTTCGGCAGGGTCAGAGACCCAGTACTTC
TRBV25-1	TRBD1	-	TRBJ2-1	CASSSRDRGYNEQFF	TGTGCCAGCAGTTCTCGGGACAGGGGCTACAATGAGCAGTTCTTC
TRBV19	TRBD1	-	TRBJ1-2	CASRKSGTVANYGYTF	TGTGCCAGTAGAAAGTCCGGGACAGTAGCTAACTATGGCTACACCTTC
TRBV18	-	-	TRBJ2-1	CASSPHLPGDTYNEQFF	TGTGCCAGCTCACCACATTTGCCAGGGGATACCTACAATGAGCAGTTCTTC
TRBV5-3	TRBD1	-	TRBJ1-3	CARSLGRGRDGNTIYF	TGTGCCAGAAGCCTCGGGAGGGGGCGAGATGGAAACACCATATATTTT
TRBV10-1	TRBD2	few	TRBJ2-5	CASRGIGRGDRTQYF	TGCGCCAGCAGGGGTATCGGGCGGGGGGACCGAACCCAGTACTTC
TRBV3-1/TRBV3-2	-	-	TRBJ1-3	CASSQVRGLPGNTIYF	TGTGCCAGCAGCCAAGTAAGGGGCCTCCCAGGAAACACCATATATTTT
TRBV5-6	TRBD1	-	TRBJ1-5	CASSQQGQNQPQHF	TGTGCCAGCAGTCAACAGGGACAGAATCAGCCCCAGCATTTT
TRBV5-4	-	few	TRBJ2-3	CASSSSTDTQYF	TGTGCCAGCAGCTCTAGCACAGATACGCAGTATTTT
TRBV11-3	TRBD2	-	TRBJ2-1	CASSLEGTIGYNEQFF	TGTGCCAGCAGCTTAGAGGGGACTATCGGCTACAATGAGCAGTTCTTC
TRBV7-2	-	-	TRBJ1-6	CASSPRGGGSNSPLHF	TGTGCCAGCAGTCCTAGGGGAGGGGGTAGTAATTCACCCCTCCACTTT
TRBV10-3	-	-	TRBJ2-3	CAIKGQEGTDTQYF	TGTGCCATTAAGGGACAAGAGGGCACAGATACGCAGTATTTT
TRBV7-9	TRBD1	once	TRBJ1-2	CASTRGGSAANYGYTF	TGTGCCAGCACCAGGGGGGGATCCGCGGCTAACTATGGCTACACCTTC
TRBV18	TRBD1	-	TRBJ2-3	CASSPRQGSSTDTQYF	TGTGCCAGCTCACCCCGACAGGGTTCTAGCACAGATACGCAGTATTTT
TRBV7-9	TRBD1	-	TRBJ2-5	CASSLVQGAETQYF	TGTGCCAGCAGCTTAGTCCAGGGGGCGGAGACCCAGTACTTC
TRBV7-3	-	-	TRBJ1-2	CASSLIQGTLDGYTF	TGTGCCAGCAGCTTAATTCAAGGGACTTTAGATGGCTACACCTTC
TRBV2	-	-	TRBJ1-5	CASSDRAGFPNQPQHF	TGTGCCAGCAGTGACAGGGCAGGGTTTCCCAATCAGCCCCAGCATTTT